A selection of T cell receptor beta chains follows, all from one sample in a study of technical replicates of blood from a handful of donors. The method was immunoSEQ multiplex PCR; TCRdb's version includes in-frame clones alone and lacks a portion of them. Among about 70,000 clones listed, over 95% were seen once. Sequenced input: T cells isolated from PBMCs. Receptor source: a human donor in good health. Each CDR3 is given with its conserved first and last residue. D genes are given only for firm matches. The listing skips clone size in some rows; elsewhere it reads once, few, many or a size class.

CDR3 length | D gene | J gene | clone size | V gene | CDR3 protein | CDR3 DNA
15 | . | TRBJ1-4 | . | TRBV10-3 | CAISEEQDANEKLFF | TGTGCCATCAGTGAGGAACAGGACGCTAATGAAAAACTGTTTTTT
16 | TRBD2 | TRBJ2-2 | . | TRBV19 | CASSFLAGLGTGELFF | TGTGCCAGTAGTTTCTTAGCGGGCTTAGGTACCGGGGAGCTGTTTTTT
16 | TRBD1 | TRBJ1-4 | . | TRBV2 | CASSAQGADRNEKLFF | TGTGCCAGCAGCGCACAGGGGGCGGATCGGAATGAAAAACTGTTTTTT
14 | TRBD1 | TRBJ1-2 | . | TRBV29-1 | CSVEEAGQGLSYTF | TGCAGCGTTGAGGAGGCGGGACAGGGCCTCAGCTACACCTTC
13 | . | TRBJ1-1 | once | TRBV6-6 | CASSWTENTEAFF | TGTGCCAGCAGTTGGACAGAGAACACTGAAGCTTTCTTT
13 | . | TRBJ2-5 | . | TRBV30 | CAWRRLEVETQYF | TGTGCCTGGAGAAGGTTGGAGGTGGAGACCCAGTACTTC
14 | . | TRBJ2-7 | . | TRBV4-1 | CASSQAYFYYEQYF | TGCGCCAGCAGCCAAGCGTACTTTTACTACGAGCAGTACTTC
13 | . | TRBJ1-1 | . | TRBV6-6 | CASSYSGSTEAFF | TGTGCCAGCAGTTACTCGGGGAGCACTGAAGCTTTCTTT
15 | . | TRBJ2-3 | once | TRBV6-6 | CASTLAGPSTDTQYF | TGTGCCAGCACCCTGGCAGGGCCTAGCACAGATACGCAGTATTTT
14 | TRBD1 | TRBJ2-2 | once | TRBV5-6 | CASSWTGITGELFF | TGTGCCAGCAGCTGGACAGGGATAACCGGGGAGCTGTTTTTT
13 | TRBD1 | TRBJ2-5 | . | TRBV6-1 | CASSRTGEETQYF | TGTGCCAGCAGTAGGACAGGGGAAGAGACCCAGTACTTC
15 | . | TRBJ2-1 | . | TRBV30 | CAWRPLGFSYNEQFF | TGTGCCTGGCGCCCACTAGGGTTCTCCTACAATGAGCAGTTCTTC
17 | TRBD2 | TRBJ2-1 | . | TRBV5-1 | CASSLYWGLAGYNEQFF | TGCGCCAGCAGCCTGTACTGGGGACTAGCGGGATACAATGAGCAGTTCTTC